These T cell receptor beta chains were read from a single sample in a study of technical replicates of blood from a handful of donors. Sequenced by immunoSEQ multiplex PCR; TCRdb stores in-frame clones only, minus some. This table has 100,000 or so clones, 96% appearing once. The sample was T cells isolated from PBMCs. The receptors originated from a human donor in good health. Each CDR3 is given with its conserved first and last residue. The D gene is left open where the match is weak.

J gene	D gene	V gene	CDR3 protein	CDR3 DNA
TRBJ2-1	TRBD2	TRBV13	CASSLDQTSGSYHHEQFF	TGTGCCAGCAGCTTAGACCAGACTAGCGGGAGCTATCACCATGAGCAGTTCTTC
TRBJ2-1	-	TRBV7-9	CATTGRERSYNEQFF	TGTGCCACTACCGGTCGGGAGCGTTCCTACAATGAGCAGTTCTTC
TRBJ2-7	-	TRBV5-1	CASSLDPDYSYEQYF	TGCGCCAGCAGCTTGGATCCGGACTACTCCTACGAGCAGTACTTC
TRBJ1-4	-	TRBV30	CAWSVTFEGEKLFF	TGTGCCTGGAGTGTAACTTTCGAGGGTGAAAAACTGTTTTTT
TRBJ2-1	TRBD1	TRBV11-3	CASSPAGGNEQFF	TGTGCCAGCAGTCCGGCAGGGGGCAATGAGCAGTTCTTC
TRBJ1-5	-	TRBV6-5	CASSYSNYQPQHF	TGTGCCAGCAGTTACTCGAACTATCAGCCCCAGCATTTT
TRBJ2-7	-	TRBV6-5	CASSYSSVGQRKQYF	TGTGCCAGCAGTTACTCGAGTGTAGGACAGCGGAAGCAGTACTTC
TRBJ1-5	-	TRBV9	CASSVGVDQPQHF	TGTGCCAGCAGCGTAGGAGTTGATCAGCCCCAGCATTTT
TRBJ2-2	TRBD2	TRBV6-6	CASSSGLSLNTGELFF	TGTGCCAGCAGTTCGGGACTATCTCTTAACACCGGGGAGCTGTTTTTT
TRBJ2-7	TRBD2	TRBV28	CASSLGLGGYEQYF	TGTGCCAGCAGTCTGGGACTAGGGGGCTACGAGCAGTACTTC
TRBJ2-3	-	TRBV18	CASSPLADTQYF	TGTGCCAGCTCACCATTAGCGGATACGCAGTATTTT
TRBJ2-7	-	TRBV30	CAWSRSREQYF	TGTGCCTGGAGCCGGAGCCGCGAGCAGTACTTC
TRBJ2-1	TRBD2	TRBV6-5	CASRLLAGGYNEQFF	TGTGCCAGCAGATTACTAGCGGGAGGCTACAATGAGCAGTTCTTC